Sequencing of this T cell receptor beta chain was carried out in a study of cytomegalovirus exposure and HLA in healthy donors (TCRdb year 2017). Regarding the study in general: In an earlier analysis of roughly 590 of the donors, less than 350 Gb of sequence data and 120 million or so unique TCR beta sequences from about 179 million T cells were reported. All discovery cohort repertoires had been generated on a single sequencing platform. The study profiled the T cell repertoires of about 640 subjects by immunosequencing and related them to cytomegalovirus serostatus. Roughly 310 gigabases of sequencing data and roughly 90 million unique TCR sequences were included in an early release covering roughly 600 HLA-typed donors. The study was designed to test whether signatures of past pathogen exposure could be identified by cataloging public T cell receptors. A separate validation cohort of roughly 130 different subjects was used in addition to the 666-subject first cohort. The number of donors typed differed by locus, with 629-630 for A, B, C, DRB1 and DQB1, around 500 for DQA1, 606 for DPA1, and around 430 for DPB1. In the later analysis, no new phenotypic data were used to find candidate immune exposures; instead, reliance was placed on TCR beta sequences and their occurrence across donors. In a later analysis, previously published TCR beta repertoires from several hundred donors were re-analyzed and high-resolution HLA genotyping was added so that TCR occurrence patterns could be studied. A handful of DR-DQ haplotypes were handled as single units for association and clustering because linkage in the cohort was strong. A later genetic analysis took genome-wide SNP genotypes for about 55% of the 666 donors and used that subset as a discovery cohort. The genetic ancestry cluster associated with self-reported Caucasian donors included over 65% of the 300 to 400 genotyped donors. Class I and class II HLA loci were covered by the typing at four-digit resolution. Across 300 to 400 genotyped donors of the cohort, an average of roughly 250,000 unique TCR beta nucleotide sequences per donor were sequenced, and approximately 19% of those sequences were non-productive. To predict cytomegalovirus infection status, the study combined high-throughput TCR immunosequencing, statistical association of individual TCRs with disease status, and machine learning. An earlier analysis of 500 to 650 of the donors applied high-throughput TCR beta sequencing to assess whether each TCR beta V gene segment acted as functional or pseudogenic. Donor age, sex, ethnicity and CMV serostatus were compiled alongside the repertoire data. Overall study outcomes, separate from this receptor: An association between a missense DCLRE1C variant and V-gene and J-gene trimming of TCR beta chains was found in a later genetic analysis and replicated in an independent cohort. Most TCR sequences were seen in very few donors, while some public TCRs were found in many individuals. A further reported finding was that TCR beta sequences accurately predicted the HLA-A and HLA-B alleles for most subjects in the first cohort. The classifier was reported to diagnose cytomegalovirus status with high specificity and sensitivity in both the original and validation cohorts. The sequencing pipeline was judged likely to have produced a cluster of highly shared sequence variants as a technical artifact. A later genetic analysis reported fewer N-insertions in productive TCRs among donors in an Asian-associated ancestry cluster than the roughly 620-donor mean. A total of roughly 160 TCR beta chains were listed by the study as associated with cytomegalovirus. Roughly uniform sequencing depth across donors was assumed in presence/absence analyses, although this assumption may not hold. A later analysis found that TCR association rates varied across HLA loci, with DRB1 alleles showing the most associated TCRs and HLA-C alleles the fewest. This cohort had only TCR beta chains sequenced, and the lack of alpha or paired-chain data limited which features could be detected. A few of the identified cytomegalovirus-associated TCR beta chains were confirmed in vitro to be specific for cytomegalovirus antigens. Strong co-occurrence of HLA alleles, especially DR and DQ, made assigning TCR associations to individual alleles difficult. Because HLA typing was unavailable for some donors at each locus, only the typed subset was used in association tests. Because the 87-base-pair reads could not distinguish some IMGT-functional V segments, including TRBV6-2 and TRBV6-3, those segments were excluded. Linkage disequilibrium might explain the correlated functional status among segregating V segments, but an unknown experimental factor could not be ruled out. According to a later analysis, parvovirus B19, influenza, CMV and Epstein-Barr virus appeared linked to several top co-occurrence clusters. In a later analysis, HLA-associated TCR beta chains showed more clonal expansion and lower generation probabilities than non-associated chains that were equally common. At a false discovery rate of 0.05, a later analysis linked 16,951 TCR beta sequences to specific HLA alleles. The authors suggested that the approach could potentially be generalized to other disease states and immunological phenotypes. According to a later analysis, most CMV-associated TCR beta chains appeared to be HLA-restricted, and the HLA associations seemed to be driven largely by CMV exposure. The earlier analysis of some 540 of the donors excluded 15 to 20 rarely observed V segments, including chromosome 9 orphons, because counts were too low. For the cohort, immune exposure information was limited to CMV serostatus. In an earlier analysis of some 500 of the donors, most TCR beta V segments were observed in productive rearrangements about 87% or about 30% of the time, broadly matching IMGT annotations.

V is cut back by 5 bases and J by 4 bases, with 9 bases in the junction unmatched. Taken from cysteine to phenylalanine, the CDR3 has 15 residues. The sequence is cut down to CDR3 DNA, 45 bases in frame from base 1. In the germline V gene (reference sequence), CDR1 corresponds to GTSNPN and CDR2 to SVGIG. Libraries were made using the immunoSEQ multiplex PCR assay. A mixture of 60 forward primers for TCR Vbeta segments and 13 reverse primers for TCR Jbeta segments was used in the multiplex PCR. The CDR3 region of rearranged TCR beta genes was amplified from genomic DNA with a multiplex PCR assay. On the Illumina HiSeq System, the amplified TCR beta libraries were sequenced as 87-base-pair reads. On the authors' methods: A later analysis tallied 70 million to 100 million unique TCR beta chains across the 666 repertoires, and 10 million to 11 million of those chains were shared by two or more donors. Raw reads were error-corrected and collapsed into unique sequences by a nearest-neighbor algorithm in which closely related sequences were merged to remove PCR and sequencing errors. CDR3 sequences were aligned to IMGT reference sequences to assign V, D and J gene segments. For a sequence to be retained, a match of at least six nucleotides was required to both a V gene segment and a J gene segment. Rearrangements were called productive when the CDR3 lacked stop codons and stayed in frame with V and J; all others were non-productive. CDR3 was defined according to IMGT convention as the region running from the second conserved V-encoded cysteine to the conserved J-encoded phenylalanine. In an earlier analysis of roughly 580 of the donors, sequences lacking an unambiguous match to a single V gene segment were excluded. An earlier analysis of 500 to 700 of the donors classified V segments as functional when productive rearrangements were above 56.7% and as segregating when the standard deviation between donors was above 5%. To diagnose cytomegalovirus status from the catalog of TCR beta chain sequences, a statistical classification framework was built. In a later analysis, V and J genes were assigned by comparing TCR nucleotide sequences against IMGT/GENE-DB human TR gene sequences. Using the TCRdist pipeline, a later analysis assigned CDR3 sequences along with most-parsimonious VDJ recombination scenarios. In a later analysis, each TCR beta chain was defined by its CDR3 amino acid sequence together with its V-gene family, and reads lacking a unique V-gene family were excluded. In a later analysis, fewer than 600 highly shared, low-generation-probability nucleotide sequences were removed to address suspected cross-contamination and a sequencing artifact. For each public chain, a later analysis derived a clonal expansion index from normalized ranks of inferred template counts within each repertoire. A later analysis computed generation probabilities with a VDJ recombination model fitted to out-of-frame rearrangements, and checked the results against IGoR. Hypergeometric tests were used in a later analysis to score TCR-TCR, TCR-HLA and TCR-CMV co-occurrence, with a repertoire-size bias correction applied to the TCR pairs. In a later analysis, false discovery rates were estimated by permuting HLA or CMV assignments 20 times. In a later analysis, co-occurring TCRs were grouped using DBSCAN, with TCRdist sequence similarity added in when clustering inside HLA-allele-positive subsets. Repertoires with fewer than 30,000 or more than 120,000 public chains were left out of co-occurrence clustering, as were five repertoires with anomalous nucleotide sharing. Drawn from immuneACCESS, this table holds only the in-frame rearrangements with V and J called that TCRdb kept. Clones are partly lost; checked studies trace under half to an unresolved V gene and leave the rest unexplained. V, J and clone size derive from that table, while D and trimming were established from the DNA sequence. This sample has around 170,000 clones in its table, and 60% to 85% of those were observed once. 7% of the sample comes from the top ten.

The cohort comprised around 690 healthy bone marrow donors. All cohort members were sampled while nominally healthy, although unrecorded immune exposures were likely present. The donor tested CMV seropositive and was one of the 289 seropositive cohort members. A peripheral blood sample was provided by each donor, and peripheral blood mononuclear cells were used for TCR beta sequencing. Genomic DNA extraction from the blood cell samples was performed with the Qiagen DNeasy Blood Extraction Kit. Turning to this clone: Its antigen target is currently unknown. Base-call qualities are not available, and no considerably larger clone is one nucleotide away.

The clonotype comes from a woman in her thirties or forties in good health and CMV-seropositive. The sequenced material came from PBMCs. This receptor chain uses TRBV30 and TRBJ2-3, with 10 middle bases fitting TRBD2. The nucleotide sequence is given as TGTGCCTGGGCAGCGGGGGGGCGGGTCGCAGATACGCAGTATTTT. Its product reads: CAWAAGGRVADTQYF. Outside the CDR3, residues come from the reference TRBV30 and TRBJ2-3 proteins, so the full variable domain is: SQTIHQWPATLVQPVGSPLSLECTVEGTSNPNLYWYRQAAGRGLQLLFYSVGIGQISSEVPQNLSASRPQDRQFILSSKKLLLSDSGFYLCAWAAGGRVADTQYFGPGTRLTVL.